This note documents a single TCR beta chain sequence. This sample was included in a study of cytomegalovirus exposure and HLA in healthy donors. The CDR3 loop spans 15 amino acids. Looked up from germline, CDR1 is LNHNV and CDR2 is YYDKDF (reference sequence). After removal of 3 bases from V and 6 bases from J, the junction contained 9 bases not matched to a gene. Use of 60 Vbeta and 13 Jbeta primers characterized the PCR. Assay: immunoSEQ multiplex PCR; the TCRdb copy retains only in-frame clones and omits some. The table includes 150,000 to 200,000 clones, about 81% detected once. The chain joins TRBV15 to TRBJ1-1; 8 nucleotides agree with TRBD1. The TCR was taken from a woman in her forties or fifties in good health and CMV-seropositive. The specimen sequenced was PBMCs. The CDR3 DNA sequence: TGTGCCACCAGCAGTGACCCAGGGGGCAGTGCTGAAGCTTTCTTT. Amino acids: CATSSDPGGSAEAFF.